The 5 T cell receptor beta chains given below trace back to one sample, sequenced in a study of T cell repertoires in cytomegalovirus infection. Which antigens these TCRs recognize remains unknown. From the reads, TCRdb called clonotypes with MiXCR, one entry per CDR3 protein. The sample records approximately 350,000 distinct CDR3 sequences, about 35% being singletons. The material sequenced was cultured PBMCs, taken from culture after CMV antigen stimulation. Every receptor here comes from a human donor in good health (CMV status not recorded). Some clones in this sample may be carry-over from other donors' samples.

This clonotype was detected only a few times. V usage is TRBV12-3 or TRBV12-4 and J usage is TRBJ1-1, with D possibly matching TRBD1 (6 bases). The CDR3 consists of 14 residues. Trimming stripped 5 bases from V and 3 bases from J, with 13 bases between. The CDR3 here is CASSVPRGDTEAFF. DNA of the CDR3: TGTGCCAGCAGTGTCCCCAGGGGCGACACTGAAGCTTTCTTT.

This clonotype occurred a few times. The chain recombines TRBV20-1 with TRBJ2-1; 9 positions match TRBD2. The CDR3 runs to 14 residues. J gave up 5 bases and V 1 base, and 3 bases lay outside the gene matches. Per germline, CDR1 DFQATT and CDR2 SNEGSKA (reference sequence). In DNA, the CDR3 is TGCAGTGCTAGAGGGCTAGCGGGGAACAATGAGCAGTTCTTC. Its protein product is CSARGLAGNNEQFF.

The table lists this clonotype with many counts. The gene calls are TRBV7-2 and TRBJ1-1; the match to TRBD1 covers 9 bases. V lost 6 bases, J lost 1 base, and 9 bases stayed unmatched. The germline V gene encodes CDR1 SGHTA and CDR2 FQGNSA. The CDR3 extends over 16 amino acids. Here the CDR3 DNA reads TGTGCCAGCAGACTACTACAGGGGGCGAAGAACACTGAAGCTTTCTTT. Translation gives CASRLLQGAKNTEAFF.

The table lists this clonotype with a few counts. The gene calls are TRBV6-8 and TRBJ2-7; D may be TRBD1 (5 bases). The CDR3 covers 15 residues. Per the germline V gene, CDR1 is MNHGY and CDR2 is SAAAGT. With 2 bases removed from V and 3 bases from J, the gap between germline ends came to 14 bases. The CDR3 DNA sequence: TGTGCCAGCAGTTACAGGCAGGGTGCGTACTACGAGCAGTACTTC. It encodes CASSYRQGAYYEQYF.

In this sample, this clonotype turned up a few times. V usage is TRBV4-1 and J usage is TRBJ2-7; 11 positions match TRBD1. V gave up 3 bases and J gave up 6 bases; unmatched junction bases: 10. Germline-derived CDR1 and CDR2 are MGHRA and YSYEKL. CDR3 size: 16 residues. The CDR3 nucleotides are TGCGCCAGCAGCCAGCCTCCCCGGGACAGGGGGGGCGAGCAGTACTTC. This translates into CASSQPPRDRGGEQYF.